This T cell receptor beta chain derives from a study of cytomegalovirus exposure and HLA in healthy donors. Broader study findings: Apart from CMV serostatus, no immune exposure information was available. Most sequenced TCRs were rare (though some public TCRs occurred in many donors).

Only a few counts were recorded for this clone. Its cognate antigen is unknown. The junction differs from germline at one of its ends, possibly a read error. Primers included in the PCR were 60 Vbeta and 13 Jbeta primers. TCRdb's copy holds only in-frame clones and misses some; the assay was immunoSEQ multiplex PCR. The repertoire includes more than 95,000 clones, approximately 69% of them detected once, and 2.5% to 3.5% sits in the top ten. The germline V gene encodes CDR1 MNHEY and CDR2 SMNVEV (reference sequence). The CDR3 spans 18 residues. The genes are TRBV27 and TRBJ2-6; TRBD1 matches at 7 bases. The sequenced material came from PBMCs. This receptor was identified in a man aged 25 to 40 in good health and CMV-seronegative. The CDR3 is CASSISGQTDSGANGLTF. The CDR3 DNA reads as TGTGCCAGCAGTATATCGGGACAGACCGACTCTGGGGCCAACGGCCTGACTTTC.